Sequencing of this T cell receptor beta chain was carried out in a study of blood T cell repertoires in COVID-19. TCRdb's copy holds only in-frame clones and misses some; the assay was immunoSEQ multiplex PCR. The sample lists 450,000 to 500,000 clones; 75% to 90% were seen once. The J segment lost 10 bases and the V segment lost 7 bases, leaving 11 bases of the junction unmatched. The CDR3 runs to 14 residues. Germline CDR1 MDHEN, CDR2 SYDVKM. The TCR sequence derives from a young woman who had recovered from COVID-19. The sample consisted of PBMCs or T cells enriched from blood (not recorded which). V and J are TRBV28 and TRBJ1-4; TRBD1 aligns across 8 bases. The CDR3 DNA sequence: TGTGCCAGCACCTCATCAGGGGGCGCGGGAAAACTGTTTTTT. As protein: CASTSSGGAGKLFF.